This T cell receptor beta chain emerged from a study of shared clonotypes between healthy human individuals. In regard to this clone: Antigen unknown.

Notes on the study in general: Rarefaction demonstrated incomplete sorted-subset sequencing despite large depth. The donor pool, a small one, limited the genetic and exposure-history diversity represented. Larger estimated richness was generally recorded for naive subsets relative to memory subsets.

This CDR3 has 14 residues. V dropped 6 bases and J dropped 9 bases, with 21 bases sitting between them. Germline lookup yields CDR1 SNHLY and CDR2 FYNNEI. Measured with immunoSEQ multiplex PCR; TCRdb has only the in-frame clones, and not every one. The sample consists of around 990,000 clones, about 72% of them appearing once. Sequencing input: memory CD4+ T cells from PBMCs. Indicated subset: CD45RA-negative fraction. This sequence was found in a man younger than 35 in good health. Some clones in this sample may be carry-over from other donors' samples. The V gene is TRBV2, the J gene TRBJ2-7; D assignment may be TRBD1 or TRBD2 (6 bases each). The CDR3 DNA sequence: TGTGCCAGCAGGCGGGACAAGGGTTCCTCTGTGCAGTACTTC. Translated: CASRRDKGSSVQYF.